This record looks at one T cell receptor (beta chain) sequence and its context. The entry originates in a study of blood T cell repertoires in COVID-19. Study as a whole: PBMCs, B-cell-depleted T cells, or T cells provided the cDNA or gDNA that made up the material.

The CDR3 is 13 amino acids. V was shortened by 6 bases and J by 6 bases, with 14 bases between the two germline ends. As processed by the authors: How many nucleated cells were present was estimated from reference gene primer amplification. Measured with immunoSEQ multiplex PCR; TCRdb has only the in-frame clones, and not every one. The V and J calls and clone size are taken from that table; D and trimming were inferred from the DNA. The repertoire includes 390,000 or so clones, 70% to 90% of them detected once, and about 9.4% sits in the top ten. This TCR was sampled from a woman aged 30 to 39 with COVID-19, enrolled during active disease. The material sequenced was peripheral blood. The gene calls are TRBV12-3 or TRBV12-4 and TRBJ1-2; D perhaps matches TRBD1 (5 bases). CDR3 protein: CASSPDSVDGYTF. CDR3 coding DNA: TGTGCCAGCAGCCCCGACAGTGTGGATGGCTACACCTTC.